This T cell receptor beta chain came from a study of CD4+ T cells in melanoma. Profiling relied on immunoSEQ multiplex PCR, and the TCRdb table lists in-frame clones only, not all of them. Of tens of thousands of clones listed, more than 70% are singletons. Findings of the study overall: A reported correlation linked neoantigen-specific CD4+ T cells to CD8+, macrophage and B cell function. Reportedly, melanoma neoantigen-specific CD4+ T cells showed varied differentiation states.

As regards this clone: Antigen unknown.

The germline V gene has CDR1 MNHEY and CDR2 SVGAGI. V gave up 6 bases and J gave up 8 bases; unmatched junction bases: 9. This CDR3 is built from 14 residues. The clonotype comes from a human donor with melanoma. The chain has TRBV6-5 and TRBJ1-4, with 7 bases aligning to TRBD1. The CDR3 nucleotides are TGTGCCAGCAGCATGGGGACAGTCGAAGAAAAACTGTTTTTT. This translates into CASSMGTVEEKLFF.